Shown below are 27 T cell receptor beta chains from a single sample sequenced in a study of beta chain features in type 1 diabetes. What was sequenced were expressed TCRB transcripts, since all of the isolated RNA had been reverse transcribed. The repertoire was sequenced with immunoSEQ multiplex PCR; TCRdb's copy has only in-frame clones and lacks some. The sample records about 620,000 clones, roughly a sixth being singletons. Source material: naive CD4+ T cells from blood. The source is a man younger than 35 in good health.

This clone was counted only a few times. CDR3 sequence (DNA): TGCGCCAGCAGCCAAGATGTCCCGGACAGGGGAACTCAGCCCCAGCATTTT. It specifies CASSQDVPDRGTQPQHF. V is TRBV4-1 and J is TRBJ1-5, with 9 bases aligning to TRBD1. The junction had 9 bases not matched to a gene; V was cut back by 0 bases and J by 6 bases. The CDR3 spans 17 residues. Germline V lookup: CDR1 MGHRA, CDR2 YSYEKL.

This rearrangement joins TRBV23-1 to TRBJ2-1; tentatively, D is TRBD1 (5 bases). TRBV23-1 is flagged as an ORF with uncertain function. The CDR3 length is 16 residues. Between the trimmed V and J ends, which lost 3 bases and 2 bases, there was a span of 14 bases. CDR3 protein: CASSQTGHLTYNEQFF. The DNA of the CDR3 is TGCGCCAGCAGTCAGACCGGACATTTGACCTACAATGAGCAGTTCTTC.

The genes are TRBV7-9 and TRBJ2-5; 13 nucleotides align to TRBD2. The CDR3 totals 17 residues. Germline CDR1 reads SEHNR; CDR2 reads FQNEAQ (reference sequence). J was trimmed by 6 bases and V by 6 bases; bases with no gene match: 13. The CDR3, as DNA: TGTGCCAGCAGGATGGGACTAGCGGGACCAGGGGAAAAGACCCAGTACTTC. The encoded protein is CASRMGLAGPGEKTQYF.

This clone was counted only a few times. The CDR3 region is CATSRIHSSTGELFF. As DNA, the CDR3 is TGTGCCACCAGCAGAATCCACAGTTCCACCGGGGAGCTGTTTTTT. V and J are TRBV15 and TRBJ2-2, with unresolved D. Trimming shortened V by 2 bases and J by 4 bases, and 11 bases separated the two germline ends. From germline, CDR1 is LNHNV and CDR2 YYDKDF (reference sequence). The length of the CDR3 is 15 residues.

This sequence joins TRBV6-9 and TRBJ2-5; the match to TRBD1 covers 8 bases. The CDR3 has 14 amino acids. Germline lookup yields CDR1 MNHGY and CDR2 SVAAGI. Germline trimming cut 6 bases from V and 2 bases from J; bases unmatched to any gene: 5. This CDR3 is CASRTTGGQETQYF. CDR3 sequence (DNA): TGTGCCAGCAGAACAACAGGGGGGCAAGAGACCCAGTACTTC.

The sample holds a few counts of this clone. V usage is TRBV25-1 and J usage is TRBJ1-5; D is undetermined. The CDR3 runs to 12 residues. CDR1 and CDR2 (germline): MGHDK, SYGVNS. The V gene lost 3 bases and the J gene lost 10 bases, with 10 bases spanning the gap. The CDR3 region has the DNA TGTGCCAGCAGTGACGGGATCAGCCCCCAGCATTTT. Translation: CASSDGISPQHF.

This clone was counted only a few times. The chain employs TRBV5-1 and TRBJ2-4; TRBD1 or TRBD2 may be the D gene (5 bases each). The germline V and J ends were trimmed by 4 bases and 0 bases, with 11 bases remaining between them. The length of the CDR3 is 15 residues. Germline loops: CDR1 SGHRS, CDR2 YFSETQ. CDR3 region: CASSTGAVAKNIQYF. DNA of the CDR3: TGCGCCAGCAGCACAGGAGCGGTAGCCAAAAACATTCAGTACTTC.

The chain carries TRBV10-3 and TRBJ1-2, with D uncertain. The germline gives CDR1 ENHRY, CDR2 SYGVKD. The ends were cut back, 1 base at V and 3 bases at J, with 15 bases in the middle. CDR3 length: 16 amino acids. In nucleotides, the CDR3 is TGTGCCATCAGTGAGTTGGCAGCCAAGACCTACTATGGCTACACCTTC. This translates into CAISELAAKTYYGYTF.

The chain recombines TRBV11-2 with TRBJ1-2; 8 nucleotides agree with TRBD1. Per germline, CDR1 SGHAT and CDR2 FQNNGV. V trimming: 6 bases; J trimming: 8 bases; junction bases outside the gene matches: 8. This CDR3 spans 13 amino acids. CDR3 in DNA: TGTGCCAGCAGTTCCGGGACAGGATTAGGCTACACCTTC. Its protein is CASSSGTGLGYTF.

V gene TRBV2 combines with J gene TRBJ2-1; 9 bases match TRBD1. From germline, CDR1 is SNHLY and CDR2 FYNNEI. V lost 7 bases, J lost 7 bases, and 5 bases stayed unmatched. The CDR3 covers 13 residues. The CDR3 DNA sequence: TGTGCCAGCATGGGGACAGGGATGAATGAGCAGTTCTTC. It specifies CASMGTGMNEQFF.

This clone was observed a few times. The CDR3 region is CASSPTSRRGHEQYF. The DNA for the CDR3 is TGTGCCAGCAGTCCGACTAGCCGGAGGGGTCACGAGCAGTACTTC. The chain carries TRBV6-5 and TRBJ2-7; 7 bases map to TRBD2. Germline V gene sequence: CDR1 MNHEY, CDR2 SVGAGI. V lost 5 bases to trimming and J lost 5 bases; unmatched junction nucleotides: 12. The length of the CDR3 is 15 residues.

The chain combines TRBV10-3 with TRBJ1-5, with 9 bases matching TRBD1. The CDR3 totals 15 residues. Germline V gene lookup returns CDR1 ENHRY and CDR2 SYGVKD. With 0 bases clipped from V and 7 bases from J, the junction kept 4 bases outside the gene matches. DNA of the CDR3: TGTGCCATCAGTGAGTCCCGAGACAGGGGGCAGCCCCAGCATTTT. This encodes CAISESRDRGQPQHF.

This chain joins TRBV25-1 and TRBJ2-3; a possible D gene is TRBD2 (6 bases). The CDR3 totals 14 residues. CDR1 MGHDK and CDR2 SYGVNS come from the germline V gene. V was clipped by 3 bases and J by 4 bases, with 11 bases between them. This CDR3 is CASSDLGGSDTQYF. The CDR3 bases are TGTGCCAGCAGTGACCTGGGGGGATCAGATACGCAGTATTTT.

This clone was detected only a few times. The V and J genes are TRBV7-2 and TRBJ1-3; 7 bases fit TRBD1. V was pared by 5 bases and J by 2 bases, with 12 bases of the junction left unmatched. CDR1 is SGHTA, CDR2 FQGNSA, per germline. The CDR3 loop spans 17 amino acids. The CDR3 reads CASSRRGQELAGNTIYF. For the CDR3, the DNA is TGTGCCAGCAGCAGAAGAGGACAGGAGCTGGCTGGAAACACCATATATTTT.

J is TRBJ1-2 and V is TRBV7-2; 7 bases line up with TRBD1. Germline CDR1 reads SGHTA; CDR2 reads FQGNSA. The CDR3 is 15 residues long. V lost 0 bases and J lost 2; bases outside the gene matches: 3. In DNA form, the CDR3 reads TGTGCCAGCAGCTTAGCAGTAGGGGGCAACTATGGCTACACCTTC. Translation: CASSLAVGGNYGYTF.

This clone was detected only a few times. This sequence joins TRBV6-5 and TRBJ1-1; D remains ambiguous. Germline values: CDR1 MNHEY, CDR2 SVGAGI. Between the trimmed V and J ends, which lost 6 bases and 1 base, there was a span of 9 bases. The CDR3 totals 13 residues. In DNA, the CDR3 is TGTGCCAGCAGGCATAAGGGGAACACTGAAGCTTTCTTT. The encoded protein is CASRHKGNTEAFF.

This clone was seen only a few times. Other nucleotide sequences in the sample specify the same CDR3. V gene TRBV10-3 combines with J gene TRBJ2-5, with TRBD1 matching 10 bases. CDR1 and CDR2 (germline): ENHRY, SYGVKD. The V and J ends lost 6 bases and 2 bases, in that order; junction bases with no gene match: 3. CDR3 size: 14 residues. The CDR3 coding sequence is TGTGCCATCAGGAGGGGACAGGGGCAAGAGACCCAGTACTTC. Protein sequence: CAIRRGQGQETQYF.

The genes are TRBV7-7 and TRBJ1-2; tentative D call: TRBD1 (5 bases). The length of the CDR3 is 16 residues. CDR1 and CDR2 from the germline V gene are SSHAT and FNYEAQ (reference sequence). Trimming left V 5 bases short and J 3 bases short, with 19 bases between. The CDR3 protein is CASSPFPQAGDYGYTF. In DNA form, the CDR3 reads TGTGCCAGCAGCCCCTTCCCACAGGCGGGAGACTATGGCTACACCTTC. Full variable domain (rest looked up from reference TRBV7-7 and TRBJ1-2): GAGVSQSPRYKVTKRGQDVTLRCDPISSHATLYWYQQALGQGPEFLTYFNYEAQPDKSGLPSDRFSAERPEGSISTLTIQRTEQRDSAMYRCASSPFPQAGDYGYTFGSGTRLTVV.

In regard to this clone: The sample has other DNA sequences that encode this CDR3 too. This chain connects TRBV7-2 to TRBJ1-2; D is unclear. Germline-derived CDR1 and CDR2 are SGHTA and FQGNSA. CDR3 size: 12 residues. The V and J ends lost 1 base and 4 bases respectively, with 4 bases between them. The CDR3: CASSLGTYGYTF. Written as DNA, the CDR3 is TGTGCCAGCAGCTTAGGGACCTATGGCTACACCTTC.

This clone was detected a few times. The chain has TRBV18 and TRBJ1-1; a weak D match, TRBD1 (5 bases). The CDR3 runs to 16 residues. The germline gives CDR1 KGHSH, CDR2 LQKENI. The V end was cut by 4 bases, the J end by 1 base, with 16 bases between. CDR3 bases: TGTGCCAGCTCACGAAACCCTCCGGGGGGGAACACTGAAGCTTTCTTT. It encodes CASSRNPPGGNTEAFF.

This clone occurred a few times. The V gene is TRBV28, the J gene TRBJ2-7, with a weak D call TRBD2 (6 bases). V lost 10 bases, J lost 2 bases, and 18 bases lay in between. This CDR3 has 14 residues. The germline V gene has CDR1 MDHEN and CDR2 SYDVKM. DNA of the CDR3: TGTGCCACCATCCCCGGGGGATCACCCTACGAGCAGTACTTC. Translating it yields CATIPGGSPYEQYF.

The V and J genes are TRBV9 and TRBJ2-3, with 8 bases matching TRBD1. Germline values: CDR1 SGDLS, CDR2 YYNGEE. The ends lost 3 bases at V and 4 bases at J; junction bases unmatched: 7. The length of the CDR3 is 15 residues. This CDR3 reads CASSARQGPPDTQYF. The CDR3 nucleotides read TGTGCCAGCAGCGCGAGACAGGGGCCCCCAGATACGCAGTATTTT. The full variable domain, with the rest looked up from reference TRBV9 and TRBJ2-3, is DSGVTQTPKHLITATGQRVTLRCSPRSGDLSVYWYQQSLDQGLQFLIQYYNGEERAKGNILERFSAQQFPDLHSELNLSSLELGDSALYFCASSARQGPPDTQYFGPGTRLTVL.

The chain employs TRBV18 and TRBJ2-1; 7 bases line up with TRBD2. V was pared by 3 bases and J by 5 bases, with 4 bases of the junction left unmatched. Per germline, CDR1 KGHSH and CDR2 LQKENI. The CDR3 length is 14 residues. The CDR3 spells CASSPLGGDNEQFF. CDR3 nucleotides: TGTGCCAGCTCACCTTTGGGGGGGGACAATGAGCAGTTCTTC.

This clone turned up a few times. CDR3 sequence (DNA): TGTGCCAGCAGCCAAGCCCTGACAGACGGTGAAAAACTGTTTTTT. It yields the protein CASSQALTDGEKLFF. The chain is built from TRBV4-2 and TRBJ1-4, with D tentatively TRBD1 (5 bases). There are 15 residues in the CDR3. The germline V and J ends were trimmed by 1 base and 7 bases, with 13 bases remaining between them. Germline V lookup: CDR1 LGHNA, CDR2 YNFKEQ.

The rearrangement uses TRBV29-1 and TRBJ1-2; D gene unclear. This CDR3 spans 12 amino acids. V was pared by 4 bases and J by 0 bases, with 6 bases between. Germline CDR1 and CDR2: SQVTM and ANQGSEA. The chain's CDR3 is CSVGRANYGYTF. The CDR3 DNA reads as TGCAGCGTTGGACGGGCTAACTATGGCTACACCTTC.

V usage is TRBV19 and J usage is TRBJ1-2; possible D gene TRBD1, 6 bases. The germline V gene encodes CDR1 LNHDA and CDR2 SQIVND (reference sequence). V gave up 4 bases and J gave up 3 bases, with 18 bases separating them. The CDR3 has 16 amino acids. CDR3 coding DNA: TGTGCCAGTAGTACCCTGGAGGGGTACAGGGACTATGGCTACACCTTC. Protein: CASSTLEGYRDYGYTF.

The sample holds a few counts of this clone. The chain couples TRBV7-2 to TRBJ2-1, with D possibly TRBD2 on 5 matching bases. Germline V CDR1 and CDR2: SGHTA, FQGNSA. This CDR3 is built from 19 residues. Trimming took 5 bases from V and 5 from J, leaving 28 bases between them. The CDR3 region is CASSPRTRSTVSTNNEQFF. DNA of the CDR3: TGTGCCAGCAGCCCCCGAACTAGATCTACCGTGTCGACCAACAATGAGCAGTTCTTC.